This TCR beta chain was profiled in a study of read filtering for tumor transcriptome and immune sequencing. Study-wide points: Compared with RNA-seq, IR-seq gave much higher clonotype depth and reliability.

Germline CDR1 and CDR2: LGHNA and YNFKEQ. V lost 5 bases and J lost 0, with 17 bases in between. CDR3 length equals 17 residues. This clonotype was counted ten times or more. Antigen specificity is unknown. This library used 300 to 450 ng RNA and molecular barcoded adaptors spanning alpha/delta and beta/gamma chains. MiXCR, applied by TCRdb to the reads, yields one record per CDR3 protein. The data show fewer than 100,000 distinct CDR3 sequences, 10% to 15% seen once. At the time of active disease, bone marrow was collected from every patient. Sequenced sample: a population of CD138-negative cells sorted from bone marrow. V and J are TRBV4-2 and TRBJ2-1, with D possibly TRBD2 on 5 matching bases. The sequence derives from a donor at least 40 years old with multiple myeloma. In nucleotides, the CDR3 is TGTGCCAGCAGCGGAAGTGGACTCGCGAGCTCCTACAATGAGCAGTTCTTC. The encoded protein is CASSGSGLASSYNEQFF.